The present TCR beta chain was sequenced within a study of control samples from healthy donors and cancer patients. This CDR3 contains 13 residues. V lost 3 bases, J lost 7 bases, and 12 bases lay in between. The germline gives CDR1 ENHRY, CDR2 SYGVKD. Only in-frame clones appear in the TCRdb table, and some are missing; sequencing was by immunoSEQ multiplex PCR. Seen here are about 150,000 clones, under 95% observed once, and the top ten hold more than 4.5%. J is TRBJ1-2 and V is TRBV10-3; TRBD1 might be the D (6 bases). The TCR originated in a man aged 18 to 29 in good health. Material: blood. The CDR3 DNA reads TGTGCCATCAGTGATGGTGGGGGCTTTGGCTACACCTTC. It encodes CAISDGGGFGYTF.